This TCR beta chain was identified in a study of CD8 T cells in Susac syndrome. Study-level information: Intravenous immunoglobulin alone or corticosteroids were being given to patients with Susac syndrome at blood draw, unless they were therapy-naive.

Germline V gene data show CDR1 as SGDLS and CDR2 as YYNGEE. This CDR3 region has 17 residues. V trimming: 0 bases; J trimming: 1 base; junction bases outside the gene matches: 8. Roughly 0.45 to 1 ug RNA was reverse transcribed with random hexamers. Via MiXCR, TCRdb re-called the immunoSEQ multiplex PCR reads, giving one row per CDR3 protein. The sample shows around 130,000 distinct CDR3 sequences, over 95% of them seen only once. Sample: CD4+ T cells from PBMCs. V usage is TRBV9 and J usage is TRBJ2-5, with 8 nucleotides matching TRBD2. The clonotype was recovered from a human donor with Susac syndrome. The CDR3 DNA follows: TGTGCCAGCAGCGTAGGGGTGGTAGCGGGGCTCCAAGAGACCCAGTACTTC. This codes for CASSVGVVAGLQETQYF.